This TCR beta chain is drawn from a study of CD8 T cells in Susac syndrome. High-throughput TCR beta sequencing covered peripheral CD8+ and CD4+ T cells. Controls were drawn from healthy donors and were matched for age and sex. Germline V gene data show CDR1 as SNHLY and CDR2 as FYNNEI. The length of the CDR3 is 13 residues. Trimming removed 7 bases at V and 5 bases at J, with 15 bases between. Reverse transcription used roughly 0.45 to 1 ug RNA and random hexamers. The method of amplification for TCR beta CDR3 was immunoSEQ multiplex PCR, covering 54 Vbeta and 13 Jbeta. TCRdb itself ran the immunoSEQ multiplex PCR reads through MiXCR, one entry per CDR3 protein. The data hold about 200,000 distinct CDR3 sequences, with approximately 95% observed a single time.

The clonotype comes from a human donor in good health. The chain links TRBV2 to TRBJ2-7; possible D gene TRBD1, 7 bases. The source material was CD4+ T cells from PBMCs. The CDR3 spells CASTLEGAHEQYF. CDR3 DNA sequence: TGTGCCAGCACCCTGGAGGGGGCCCACGAGCAGTACTTC. Supplemented by reference TRBV2 and TRBJ2-7, the full variable domain reads EPEVTQTPSHQVTQMGQEVILRCVPISNHLYFYWYRQILGQKVEFLVSFYNNEISEKSEIFDDQFSVERPDGSNFTLKIRSTKLEDSAMYFCASTLEGAHEQYFGPGTRLTVT.